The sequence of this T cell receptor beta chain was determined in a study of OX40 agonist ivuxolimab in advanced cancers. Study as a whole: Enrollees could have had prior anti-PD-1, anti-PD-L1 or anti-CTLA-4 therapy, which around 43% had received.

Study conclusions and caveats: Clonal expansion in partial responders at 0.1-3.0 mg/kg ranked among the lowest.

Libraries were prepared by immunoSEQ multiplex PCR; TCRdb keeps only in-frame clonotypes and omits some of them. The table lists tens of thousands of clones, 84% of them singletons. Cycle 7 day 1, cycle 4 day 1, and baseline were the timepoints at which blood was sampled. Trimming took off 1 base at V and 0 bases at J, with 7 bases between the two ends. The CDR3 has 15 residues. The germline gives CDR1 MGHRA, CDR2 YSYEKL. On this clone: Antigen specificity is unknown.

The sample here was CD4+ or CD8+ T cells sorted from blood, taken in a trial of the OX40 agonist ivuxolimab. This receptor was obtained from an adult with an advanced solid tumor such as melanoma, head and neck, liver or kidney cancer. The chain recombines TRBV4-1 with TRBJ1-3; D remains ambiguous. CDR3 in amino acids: CASSQGPTSGNTIYF. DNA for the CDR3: TGCGCCAGCAGCCAAGGACCGACCTCTGGAAACACCATATATTTT.